This T cell receptor beta chain is drawn from a study of blood T cell repertoires in COVID-19 (dated by TCRdb to about 2020). For the study in its entirety: Samples covering the acute and convalescent phases of COVID-19 were provided by collaborators in the United States, Italy and Spain. The material from the prospective study consisted of cDNA or gDNA derived from T cells, B-cell-depleted T cells, or PBMCs. The dataset comprised deeply sampled blood TCRbeta repertoires from subjects exposed to, actively infected with, or recovered from COVID-19. The repertoires were released in a freely available public database meant as a resource for research on the immune response to SARS-CoV-2. Samples were obtained from the ongoing ImmuneRACE study (first 160 participants) and from approximately 1,200 subjects provided by 6 global collaborators. Sample metadata almost always included a de-identified subject ID, COVID-19 status, age in years and sex. Where available, HLA class I and class II types were taken from metadata supplied by the sample provider and were not determined by assay-based typing. The study at large found these results: Clinical and demographic metadata were provided uncurated, with the amount varying by source and participant.

Notes on this clone: Its antigen remains undetermined. No clone much larger than this one lies a single base away; base qualities are absent.

TCRbeta CDR3 regions were amplified from genomic DNA using the immunoSEQ Assay, a bias-controlled multiplex PCR. The authors' pipeline ran thus. Within the assay, amplification of reference gene primers was used to estimate how many nucleated cells each sample contained. To quantify the absolute abundance of each unique TCRbeta CDR3 rearrangement, sequence reads were collapsed and filtered. For each sample, productive Simpson clonality was calculated by taking the square root of Simpson's diversity index across productive rearrangements. The table was pulled from immuneACCESS by TCRdb, which kept in-frame rearrangements only. Such tables lose some clones; where checked, under half of the loss comes from unresolved V genes, and the rest has no known cause. Clone size and V and J calls were adopted from that table, with D and trimming inferred from the DNA. The sample profile shows some 250,000 clones; around 89% of them were found once. The ten largest clones capture approximately 9% of the sample.

In the prospective study, participants were 18 to 89 years old, resided in about two dozen geographic areas of the United States, and were enrolled through a virtual design. To assign participants to cohorts, the prospective study relied on clinical history that participants themselves reported in a screening survey and a study questionnaire. ImmuneRACE Cohort 3 recovered participants were defined by two consecutive negative NP/OP PCR tests, healthcare professional clearance, or symptom resolution. In the prospective study, mobile phlebotomists collected whole blood, serum and a nasopharyngeal or oropharyngeal swab from each participant. Additional blood draws and questionnaires over an approximately two-month period could optionally be provided by prospective study participants. Before DNA extraction, prospective study blood samples were shipped either frozen or at room temperature. The CDR3, cysteine through phenylalanine, is 17 amino acids long. Only CDR3 DNA remains: 51 bases, in frame from the first base. Looking up the germline V gene (reference sequence) yields CDR1 WNHNN and CDR2 SYGVQD. V is clipped by 7 bases and J by 0 bases, and the sequence between their germline boundaries is 16 bases long.

The sequence was collected from a man aged 40-50 years who had recovered from COVID-19. The sequencing input was PBMCs or T cells enriched from blood (not recorded which). The sequence joins TRBV10-1 to TRBJ2-6; matching of 6 bases hints at TRBD1 as the D gene. In nucleotide form, the sequence is TGCGCCAGCACCCGGACAGTGAAAGACTCTGGGGCCAACGTCCTGACTTTC. Its translation reads: CASTRTVKDSGANVLTF.